Listed below are T cell receptor beta chains from one sample, sequenced in a study of beta chain features in type 1 diabetes. TCRdb's copy holds only in-frame clones and misses some; the assay was immunoSEQ multiplex PCR. Among 600,000 to 650,000 clones listed, 15% to 18% were seen once. The sample comprised naive CD4+ T cells from blood. Receptors originate from a man aged 18 to 35 in good health. Both conserved end residues are part of each CDR3. D genes are given only for firm matches. Rows may omit the clone size; those that give it use once, few, many or a size class.

V	J	D	size	length	CDR3	DNA
TRBV9	TRBJ1-3	NA	NA	15	CASSGTDASGNTIYF	TGTGCCAGCAGCGGGACAGACGCTTCTGGAAACACCATATATTTT
TRBV9	TRBJ2-7	NA	few	17	CARRDSRQGGPCYEQYF	TGTGCCAGGAGGGACAGTCGGCAGGGAGGTCCTTGCTACGAGCAGTACTTC
TRBV15	TRBJ2-1	TRBD1	few	15	CATSSGTGISNEQFF	TGTGCCACCAGTTCCGGGACAGGGATTAGCAATGAGCAGTTCTTC
TRBV7-9	TRBJ1-6	TRBD1	few	15	CASSWGTGNNSPLHF	TGTGCCAGCAGCTGGGGGACAGGCAACAATTCACCCCTCCACTTT
TRBV12-5	TRBJ2-6	TRBD1	few	18	CASGLTGQGSPGANVLTF	TGTGCTAGTGGTTTGACGGGACAGGGTAGCCCTGGGGCCAACGTCCTGACTTTC
TRBV10-3	TRBJ2-7	NA	NA	14	CAISSGTTYYEQYF	TGTGCCATCAGCTCCGGGACAACCTACTACGAGCAGTACTTC
TRBV10-3	TRBJ2-5	TRBD2	few	18	CAISDYSRGRAVAETQYF	TGTGCCATCAGTGATTATTCGCGCGGGAGGGCTGTCGCAGAGACCCAGTACTTC
TRBV2	TRBJ2-5	TRBD1	NA	16	CASSGPDRGRQETQYF	TGTGCCAGCAGTGGCCCGGACAGGGGGCGGCAAGAGACCCAGTACTTC
TRBV18	TRBJ2-7	NA	NA	13	CASSPQGSYEQYF	TGTGCCAGCTCACCACAGGGATCCTACGAGCAGTACTTC
TRBV30	TRBJ1-5	NA	NA	14	CAWSMGSGNQPQHF	TGTGCCTGGAGTATGGGATCCGGCAATCAGCCCCAGCATTTT
TRBV7-6	TRBJ2-1	TRBD2	few	19	CASSTIGTSGRLSYNEQFF	TGTGCCAGCAGTACCATCGGGACTAGCGGGAGGCTCTCCTACAATGAGCAGTTCTTC
TRBV28	TRBJ2-1	NA	few	15	CASSPPGPSPNEQFF	TGTGCCAGCAGTCCCCCGGGGCCCTCCCCCAATGAGCAGTTCTTC
TRBV20-1	TRBJ2-7	NA	NA	11	CSAVKQYEQYF	TGCAGTGCTGTGAAACAATACGAGCAGTACTTC
TRBV5-4	TRBJ2-2	NA	few	15	CASSIGQTNTGELFF	TGTGCCAGCAGTATAGGACAGACCAACACCGGGGAGCTGTTTTTT
TRBV4-2	TRBJ2-1	NA	NA	16	CASSQDGANSYNEQFF	TGTGCCAGCAGCCAGGACGGAGCGAATTCCTACAATGAGCAGTTCTTC
TRBV2	TRBJ2-1	NA	NA	12	CASSDDRDEQFF	TGTGCCAGCAGTGATGATCGGGATGAGCAGTTCTTC
TRBV28	TRBJ2-1	NA	NA	12	CASSSELFKQFF	TGTGCCAGCAGTTCGGAGCTTTTTAAGCAGTTCTTC
TRBV28	TRBJ1-1	NA	NA	13	CASSPQEFTEAFF	TGTGCCAGCAGTCCCCAAGAGTTCACTGAAGCTTTCTTT
TRBV5-1	TRBJ1-1	NA	NA	14	CASSFQGIDTEAFF	TGCGCCAGCAGCTTCCAGGGGATTGACACTGAAGCTTTCTTT
TRBV6-6	TRBJ2-7	TRBD1	NA	15	CASSGQGTSSYEQYF	TGTGCCAGCAGTGGACAGGGGACCAGCTCCTACGAGCAGTACTTC
TRBV6-5	TRBJ1-2	NA	few	13	CASSGQPIYGYTF	TGTGCCAGCAGTGGACAGCCGATCTATGGCTACACCTTC
TRBV7-3	TRBJ2-2	NA	NA	14	CASSLNRNTGELFF	TGTGCCAGCAGCTTAAACAGGAACACCGGGGAGCTGTTTTTT
TRBV18	TRBJ2-7	NA	NA	11	CASSESYEQYF	TGTGCCAGCTCAGAATCCTACGAGCAGTACTTC
TRBV4-1	TRBJ1-4	NA	NA	12	CASSQVLEKLFF	TGCGCCAGCAGCCAAGTTCTTGAAAAACTGTTTTTT
TRBV18	TRBJ1-4	NA	few	12	CASSPGNEKLFF	TGTGCCAGCTCACCGGGGAATGAAAAACTGTTTTTT